The clone carrying this T cell receptor beta chain was recorded only once. Per the original data handling: How many nucleated cells were present was estimated from reference gene primer amplification. The table came from immunoSEQ multiplex PCR; TCRdb's copy has only in-frame clones and leaves some out. V, J and clone size reflect that table, while D and trimming were determined from the DNA. The repertoire holds around 98,000 clones, with roughly nine tenths as singletons. The V gene lost 4 bases and the J gene lost 2 bases, with 10 bases spanning the gap. Germline CDR1 is SGHRS and CDR2 is YFSETQ. The CDR3 has 13 residues. The data were taken from a study of blood T cell repertoires in COVID-19. Overall study: The study drew acute and convalescent COVID-19 samples from the United States, Italy and Spain. PBMCs, B-cell-depleted T cells, or T cells were the source of the cDNA or gDNA that made up the material.

The V gene is TRBV5-1, the J gene TRBJ2-7, with D possibly TRBD2 on 5 matching bases. This clonotype was obtained from a man between 65 and 80 years old with acute or convalescent COVID-19. Sequencing was carried out using peripheral blood. In DNA, the CDR3 is TGCGCCAGCAGCCGGTTCGGGACCTACGAGCAGTACTTC. The encoded protein is CASSRFGTYEQYF.